What follows are 16 T cell receptor beta chains derived from one specimen sequenced in a study of blood T cells in healthy people across ages. Then a second PCR, running roughly 7 to 11 cycles, was carried out with a sample-barcoded 5' primer and a J-beta primer mix. Each CDR3 protein is one row after TCRdb ran MiXCR on the 5' RACE reads. The sample contains fewer than 1,000,000 distinct CDR3 sequences, under 55% of which appear only once. The sample was blood. The receptor set was obtained from a man aged 60 to 75 in good health.

The CDR3 loop is CASSLPVMPEQYF. DNA for the CDR3: TGTGCCAGCAGTTTACCCGTGATGCCCGAGCAGTACTTC. This chain connects TRBV28 to TRBJ2-7; D remains ambiguous. The V gene lost 2 bases and the J gene lost 6 bases, with 11 bases spanning the gap. The CDR3 has 13 residues. Germline values: CDR1 MDHEN, CDR2 SYDVKM.

The CDR3 coding sequence is TGCAGTGCTAGAGATCTCGACTCCTACGAGCAGTACTTC. Its translation is CSARDLDSYEQYF. The rearrangement joins TRBV20-1 to TRBJ2-7; D not resolved. The germline V gene encodes CDR1 DFQATT and CDR2 SNEGSKA (reference sequence). This CDR3 comprises 13 residues. V was trimmed by 0 bases and J by 0 bases, leaving 6 bases between them.

The rearrangement joins TRBV4-3 to TRBJ2-2; TRBD2 aligns across 12 bases. Germline-derived CDR1 and CDR2 are LGHNA and YSLEER. J lost 7 bases, V lost 1 base, and 13 bases had no gene match. The CDR3 is made up of 19 amino acids. CDR3 residues: CASSQVSFLAGGRSGELFF. The CDR3 DNA reads as TGCGCCAGCAGCCAAGTGTCTTTCCTAGCGGGGGGGCGAAGCGGGGAGCTGTTTTTT.

The chain couples TRBV2 to TRBJ1-2, with D tentatively TRBD1 (6 bases). The CDR3 is made up of 15 amino acids. V was trimmed by 1 base and J by 0 bases, leaving 9 bases between them. CDR1 and CDR2 (germline): SNHLY, FYNNEI. The CDR3 loop reads CASSEEGGANYGYTF. As DNA, the CDR3 is TGTGCCAGCAGTGAAGAGGGGGGAGCTAACTATGGCTACACCTTC. Complete variable domain (other parts from reference TRBV2 and TRBJ1-2): EPEVTQTPSHQVTQMGQEVILRCVPISNHLYFYWYRQILGQKVEFLVSFYNNEISEKSEIFDDQFSVERPDGSNFTLKIRSTKLEDSAMYFCASSEEGGANYGYTFGSGTRLTVV.

This clonotype came up a few times. The J gene is TRBJ2-4, the V gene TRBV14; 10 positions agree with TRBD2. V trimming: 6 bases; J trimming: 0 bases; junction bases outside the gene matches: 5. The CDR3 covers 16 residues. Per the germline V gene, CDR1 is SGHDN and CDR2 is FVKESK. CDR3 sequence reads: CASSSGGNLAKNIQYF. The CDR3 nucleotides are TGTGCCAGCAGTAGCGGGGGGAATCTAGCCAAAAACATTCAGTACTTC. Drawing the rest from reference TRBV14 and TRBJ2-4, the complete variable domain is EAGVTQFPSHSVIEKGQTVTLRCDPISGHDNLYWYRRVMGKEIKFLLHFVKESKQDESGMPNNRFLAERTGGTYSTLKVQPAELEDSGVYFCASSSGGNLAKNIQYFGAGTRLSVL.

V gene TRBV20-1 combines with J gene TRBJ1-2; 7 nucleotides line up with TRBD1. The CDR3 sequence is 15 residues long. Germline V gives CDR1 DFQATT, CDR2 SNEGSKA (reference sequence). Trimming at V came to 5 bases and at J to 8 bases, leaving 17 bases not matched to a gene. CDR3 DNA: TGCAGTGCTTTCCCCCTAACAGGGGAGGGTGGAGGCTACACCTTC. As protein: CSAFPLTGEGGGYTF.

V and J are TRBV18 and TRBJ2-1, with D uncertain. The CDR3 has 15 residues. CDR1 and CDR2 (germline): KGHSH, LQKENI. Trimming cost V 0 bases and J 0 bases, with 6 bases left between them. The CDR3: CASSPPAVSYNEQFF. The CDR3 region has the DNA TGTGCCAGCTCACCACCGGCGGTCTCCTACAATGAGCAGTTCTTC.

This chain joins TRBV29-1 and TRBJ2-7, with 7 nucleotides matching TRBD1. V shed 4 bases and J 7 bases; nucleotides not matched to a gene: 10. The CDR3 runs to 13 residues. Looked up from germline, CDR1 is SQVTM and CDR2 is ANQGSEA. Here the CDR3 DNA reads TGCAGCGTTGTGAGACAGGGAGTCAATGAGCAGTACTTC. This sequence encodes CSVVRQGVNEQYF.

There are a few counts of this clonotype. V gene TRBV3-1 combines with J gene TRBJ2-3, with TRBD2 matching 9 bases. V trimming: 0 bases; J trimming: 0 bases; junction bases outside the gene matches: 7. Per germline, CDR1 LGHDT and CDR2 YNNKEL (reference sequence). There are 18 residues in the CDR3. CDR3 nucleotides: TGTGCCAGCAGCCAAGACCATCCAGCGGGGGGCAGCACAGATACGCAGTATTTT. It encodes CASSQDHPAGGSTDTQYF.

The chain is built from TRBV29-1 and TRBJ2-3; D is uncertain. Looked up from germline, CDR1 is SQVTM and CDR2 is ANQGSEA. CDR3 length: 12 residues. The germline V and J ends were trimmed by 7 bases and 3 bases, with 11 bases remaining between them. Here the CDR3 reads CSALLRTDTQYF. The CDR3 nucleotides are TGCAGCGCTCTACTCAGGACAGATACGCAGTATTTT.

This clonotype has only a few counts. The chain couples TRBV7-2 to TRBJ2-6, with 12 bases that match TRBD2. V lost 2 bases and J lost 2; bases outside the gene matches: 7. The CDR3 runs to 19 residues. Germline V gives CDR1 SGHTA, CDR2 FQGNSA. The CDR3 here is CASSLIRLAGGAGANVLTF. The CDR3 DNA reads TGTGCCAGCAGCTTAATTCGGCTAGCGGGGGGGGCTGGGGCCAACGTCCTGACTTTC.

V gene TRBV12-3 or TRBV12-4 combines with J gene TRBJ1-5; D unresolved. The CDR3 contains 15 residues. V lost 6 bases and J 4 bases, leaving 16 bases between the germline ends. CDR3 nucleotides: TGTGCCAGCAGCCTGGGAGGGTCCGGTAATCAGCCCCAGCATTTT. Residues: CASSLGGSGNQPQHF.

This clonotype appeared a few times. The rearrangement uses TRBV7-9 and TRBJ2-3, with TRBD2 identical over 7 bases. This CDR3 comprises 14 residues. In germline, CDR1 is SEHNR, CDR2 FQNEAQ (reference sequence). The J segment lost 2 bases and the V segment lost 3 bases, leaving 2 bases of the junction unmatched. Here the CDR3 reads CASSFAGDTDTQYF. Here the CDR3 DNA reads TGTGCCAGCAGCTTTGCGGGGGACACAGATACGCAGTATTTT.

The V call is TRBV28, the J call TRBJ2-5; TRBD1 agrees at 8 bases. The DNA end lines up better with TRBJ2-7; the J call may be wrong. The CDR3 is made up of 16 amino acids. Germline V CDR1 and CDR2: MDHEN, SYDVKM. CDR3 amino acids: CASRTPGGKAASEQYF. The DNA for the CDR3 is TGTGCCAGCAGGACACCAGGGGGCAAAGCCGCTAGCGAGCAGTACTTC.

V gene TRBV5-6 combines with J gene TRBJ2-1, with a tentative D call TRBD2 (5 bases). There are 16 residues in the CDR3. The V gene's germline CDR1 is SGHDT and CDR2 YYEEEE. V was cut by 0 bases and J by 3 bases, with 13 bases left in between. The CDR3 DNA reads TGTGCCAGCAGCTTGGGGGTAGCTACTAGCTACAATGAGCAGTTCTTC. It codes for CASSLGVATSYNEQFF.

This clonotype was counted between two and nine times. The V call is TRBV20-1, the J call TRBJ2-4, with D maybe TRBD2 (6 bases). The CDR3 runs 15 residues. CDR1 DFQATT and CDR2 SNEGSKA come from the germline V gene (reference sequence). The germline V and J ends were trimmed by 6 bases and 8 bases, with 23 bases remaining between them. Here the CDR3 DNA reads TGCAGTGCCTGGGCTAGGGAGGCGGGAAGGGACATTCAGTACTTC. Translating gives CSAWAREAGRDIQYF.